This TCR beta chain is drawn from a study of graft-versus-host responses after intestinal transplantation. Study information: Multivisceral, liver-intestinal, or isolated intestinal transplants were given to recipients. Anti-thymocyte globulin induction, then tacrolimus and steroids for approximately 3 years, went to all recipients. Findings of the study overall: GvH clone levels peaked in circulation, and this peak was associated with early post-transplant HvG declines.

Sequencing used immunoSEQ multiplex PCR; TCRdb keeps in-frame clones, though not all of them. The data hold under 25,000 clones, with around nine tenths observed a single time. In regard to this clone: The antigen is not known.

Following transplant, bone marrow was collected either from the posterior iliac crest or from another site chosen by the physician. The length of the CDR3 is 14 residues. The V and J ends lost 6 bases and 0 bases, in that order; junction bases with no gene match: 5. In germline, CDR1 is SNHLY, CDR2 FYNNEI. The chain carries TRBV2 and TRBJ2-7; 7 nucleotides align to TRBD1. This TCR derives from a human patient who received an intestinal transplant, so some T cells may come from the graft donor. The sequences come from bone marrow, collected about 130 days after transplant. The CDR3 sequence: CASRPGQFSYEQYF. The CDR3 DNA reads as TGTGCCAGCAGACCGGGACAGTTCTCCTACGAGCAGTACTTC.